This T cell receptor beta chain derives from a study of molecular identifiers for immune sequencing clone quantification. At least ten counts were recorded for this clonotype. No antigen is known for it. Losses at the gene ends were 7 bases for V and 4 bases for J; bases not matched to a gene: 13. The germline gives CDR1 SGHRS, CDR2 YFSETQ. The length of the CDR3 is 16 residues. General study points: Clones of above 20 RNA copies carried over 99% of effector molecules; in naive cells they carried under 1%.

TCRdb re-called the PCR reads through MiXCR, storing one row per CDR3 protein. The sample shows about 89,000 distinct CDR3 sequences, roughly 19% of them seen only once. The sequence was obtained from a human donor in good health. Some libraries in this study had Jurkat cell RNA spiked in. The J gene is TRBJ2-3, the V gene TRBV5-1, with 9 positions matching TRBD2. Sample: naive CD8+ T cells from blood, with Jurkat cell RNA spiked in. The subset was: FACS-sorted CD8+CD4-CCR7+CD45RA+ naive T cells. The CDR3 DNA follows: TGCGCCAGCCCTAATCCGGCAGCGGGGGGATCAGATACGCAGTATTTT. Translation gives CASPNPAAGGSDTQYF.